This T cell receptor beta chain emerged from a study of glioma-infiltrating T cells. TCR alpha and beta CDR3 regions were amplified from RNA using iRepertoire nested multiplex PCR. Input was about 100-450 ng of tissue mRNA or PBMC total RNA. TCRdb itself ran the multiplex PCR reads through MiXCR, one entry per CDR3 protein. The sample carries 100,000 to 150,000 distinct CDR3 sequences, around 23% recorded once. Note on this clonotype: The antigen is unknown.

V was cut by 4 bases and J by 2 bases, with 2 bases left in between. This CDR3 comprises 12 residues. Study-wide results and caveats: Only very few CDR3 sequences appeared in both tissue and blood. Tissue-blood divergence was below expectation in non-neoplastic patients, above in gliomas.

The sequence was collected from a human donor with low-grade glioma or glioblastoma, undergoing nonglioma brain surgery, or in good health (not recorded which). The rearrangement uses TRBV12-3 or TRBV12-4 and TRBJ2-2; no definite D call. Sequencing used glioma tissue, nonneoplastic brain tissue, or PBMCs (not recorded which). For the CDR3, the DNA is TGTGCCAGCAGTTCTAACACCGGGGAGCTGTTTTTT. Translating gives CASSSNTGELFF.